The 3 T cell receptor beta chains listed next were all sequenced from one sample in a study of CD8 T cells in Susac syndrome. Random-hexamer reverse transcription was applied to about 0.5 to 1 ug RNA. TCRdb reanalysed the immunoSEQ multiplex PCR reads using MiXCR and keeps one entry per CDR3 protein. The sample includes under 200,000 distinct CDR3 sequences, approximately 95% of them seen just once. The source material was CD8+ T cells from PBMCs. The receptors derive from a human donor with multiple sclerosis.

V is TRBV30 and J is TRBJ2-7; 9 positions match TRBD2. CDR1 is GTSNPN and CDR2 is SVGIG in the germline V gene (reference sequence). V dropped 1 base and J dropped 6; count of bases not matched to a gene: 4. This CDR3 has 13 residues. For the CDR3, the DNA is TGTGCCTGGAGTGGCGGGAGGGCAGGCGAGCAGTACTTC. Amino acids: CAWSGGRAGEQYF.

This clonotype was detected only once. The chain combines TRBV19 with TRBJ1-1, with D uncertain. The CDR3 has 14 amino acids. In germline, CDR1 is LNHDA, CDR2 SQIVND (reference sequence). V lost 7 bases, J lost 2 bases, and 14 bases lay in between. The CDR3 loop reads CASMRAGKNTEAFF. In nucleotides, the CDR3 is TGTGCCAGTATGCGGGCCGGGAAAAACACTGAAGCTTTCTTT.

This chain joins TRBV27 and TRBJ2-3; TRBD2 agrees at 7 bases. V dropped 8 bases and J dropped 4; count of bases not matched to a gene: 9. Looked up from germline, CDR1 is MNHEY and CDR2 is SMNVEV (reference sequence). The CDR3 runs 14 residues. CDR3 coding DNA: TGTGCCAGCGTGGGGAGCGGGGTCTCAGATACGCAGTATTTT. As protein: CASVGSGVSDTQYF.